This T cell receptor beta chain appears in the sequencing data of a study of T cells in tuberculosis. At the level of the study: In South Africa, adults with active tuberculosis were compared with IGRA-negative and latently infected IGRA-positive adolescents. The study's findings and limits: Active tuberculosis alpha repertoires lay closer to GMM-specific TCRs than controls'. Active tuberculosis cases were adults; controls were adolescents.

The data were produced by immunoSEQ multiplex PCR, yet TCRdb's version contains in-frame clones alone and is incomplete. The sample lists about 34,000 clones, approximately 93% occurring once. With respect to this clone: Its specificity is not known.

Sample time point: new active TB diagnosis, blood taken before or within 7 days of starting treatment. Active tuberculosis patients were new diagnoses, HIV-seronegative, South African, and aged 18 years or older. Germline values: CDR1 LNHDA, CDR2 SQIVND (reference sequence). This CDR3 has 13 amino acids. Trimming removed 5 bases from V and 5 bases from J, with 12 bases in between. Sample: PBMCs, taken at tuberculosis diagnosis. This clonotype was obtained from an adult with tuberculosis. This sequence joins TRBV19 and TRBJ1-1; D possibly corresponds to TRBD1 (5 bases). CDR3 amino acids: CASSPSGGTEAFF. In DNA, the CDR3 is TGTGCCAGTAGTCCTTCCGGGGGAACTGAAGCTTTCTTT.